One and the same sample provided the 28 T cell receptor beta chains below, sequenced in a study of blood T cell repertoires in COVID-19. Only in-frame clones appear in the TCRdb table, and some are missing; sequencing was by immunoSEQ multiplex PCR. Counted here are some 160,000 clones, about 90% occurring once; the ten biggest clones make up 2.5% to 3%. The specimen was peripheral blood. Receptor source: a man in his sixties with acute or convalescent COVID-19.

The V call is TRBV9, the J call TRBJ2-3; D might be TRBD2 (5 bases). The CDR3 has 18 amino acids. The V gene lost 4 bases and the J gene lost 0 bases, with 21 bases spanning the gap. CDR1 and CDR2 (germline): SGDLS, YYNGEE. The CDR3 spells CASSPLWATKKSTDTQYF. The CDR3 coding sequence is TGTGCCAGCAGCCCACTCTGGGCGACTAAAAAGAGCACAGATACGCAGTATTTT.

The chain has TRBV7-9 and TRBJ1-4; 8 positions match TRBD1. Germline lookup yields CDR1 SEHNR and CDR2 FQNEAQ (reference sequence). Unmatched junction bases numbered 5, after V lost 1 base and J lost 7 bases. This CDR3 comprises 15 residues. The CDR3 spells CASSLGQGSREKLFF. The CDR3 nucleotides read TGTGCCAGCAGCTTAGGACAGGGGTCCCGTGAAAAACTGTTTTTT.

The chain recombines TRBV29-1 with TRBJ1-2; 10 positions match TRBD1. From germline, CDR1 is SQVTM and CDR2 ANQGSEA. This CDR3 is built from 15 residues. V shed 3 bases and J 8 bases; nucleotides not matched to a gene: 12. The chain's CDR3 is CSVEKWTGGVPGYTF. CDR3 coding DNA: TGCAGCGTTGAGAAATGGACAGGGGGTGTTCCGGGCTACACCTTC.

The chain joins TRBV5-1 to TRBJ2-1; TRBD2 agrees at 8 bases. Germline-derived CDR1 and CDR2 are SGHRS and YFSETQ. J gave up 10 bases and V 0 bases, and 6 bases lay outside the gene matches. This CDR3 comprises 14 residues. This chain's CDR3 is CASSLGTTSVEQFF. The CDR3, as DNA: TGCGCCAGCAGCTTGGGGACGACTAGCGTCGAGCAGTTCTTC.

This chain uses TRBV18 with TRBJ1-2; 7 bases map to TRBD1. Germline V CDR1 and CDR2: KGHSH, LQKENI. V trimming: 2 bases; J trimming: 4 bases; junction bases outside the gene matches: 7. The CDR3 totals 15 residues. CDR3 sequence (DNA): TGTGCCAGCTCACCAATAGGGGGCGCAATCTATGGCTACACCTTC. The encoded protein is CASSPIGGAIYGYTF.

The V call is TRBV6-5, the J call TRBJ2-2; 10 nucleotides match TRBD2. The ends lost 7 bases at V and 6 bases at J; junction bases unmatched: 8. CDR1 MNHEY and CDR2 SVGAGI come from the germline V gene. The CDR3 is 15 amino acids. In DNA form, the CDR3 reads TGTGCCAGCATTCTGAGCGGGGGGGCCGCCGGGGAGCTGTTTTTT. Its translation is CASILSGGAAGELFF.

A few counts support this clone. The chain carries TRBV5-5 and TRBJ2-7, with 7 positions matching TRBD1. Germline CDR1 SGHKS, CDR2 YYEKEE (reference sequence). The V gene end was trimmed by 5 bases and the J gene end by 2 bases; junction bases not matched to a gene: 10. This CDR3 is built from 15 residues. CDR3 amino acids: CASRTQTGPTYEQYF. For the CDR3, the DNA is TGTGCCAGCAGGACCCAGACAGGGCCGACCTACGAGCAGTACTTC. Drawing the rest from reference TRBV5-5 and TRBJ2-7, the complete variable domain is DAGVTQSPTHLIKTRGQQVTLRCSPISGHKSVSWYQQVLGQGPQFIFQYYEKEERGRGNFPDRFSARQFPNYSSELNVNALLLGDSALYLCASRTQTGPTYEQYFGPGTRLTVT.

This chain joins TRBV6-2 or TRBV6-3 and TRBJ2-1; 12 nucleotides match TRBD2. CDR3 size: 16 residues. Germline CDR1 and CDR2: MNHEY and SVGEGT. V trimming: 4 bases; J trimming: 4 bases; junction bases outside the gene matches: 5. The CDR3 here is CASSFGLAGPYNEQFF. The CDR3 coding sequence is TGTGCCAGCAGTTTCGGACTAGCGGGGCCATACAATGAGCAGTTCTTC.

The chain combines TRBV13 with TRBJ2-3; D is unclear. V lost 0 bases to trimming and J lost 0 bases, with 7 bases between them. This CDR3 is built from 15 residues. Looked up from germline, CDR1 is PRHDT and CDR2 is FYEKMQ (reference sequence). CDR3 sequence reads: CASSLGTFSTDTQYF. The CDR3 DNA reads TGTGCCAGCAGCTTAGGGACTTTTAGCACAGATACGCAGTATTTT.

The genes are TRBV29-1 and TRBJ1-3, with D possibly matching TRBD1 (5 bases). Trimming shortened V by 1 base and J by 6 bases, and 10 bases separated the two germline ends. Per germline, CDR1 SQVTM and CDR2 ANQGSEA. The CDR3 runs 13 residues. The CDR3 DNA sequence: TGCAGCGTTGAAGCCCCGGGGGTAAACACCATATATTTT. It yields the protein CSVEAPGVNTIYF. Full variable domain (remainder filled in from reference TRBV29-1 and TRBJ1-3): SAVISQKPSRDICQRGTSLTIQCQVDSQVTMMFWYRQQPGQSLTLIATANQGSEATYESGFVIDKFPISRPNLTFSTLTVSNMSPEDSSIYLCSVEAPGVNTIYFGEGSWLTVV.

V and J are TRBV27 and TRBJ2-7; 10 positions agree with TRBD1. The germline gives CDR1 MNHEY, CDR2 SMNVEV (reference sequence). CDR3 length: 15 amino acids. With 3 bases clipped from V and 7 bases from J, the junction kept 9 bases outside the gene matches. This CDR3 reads CASSFYRDRGREQYF. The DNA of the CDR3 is TGTGCCAGCAGTTTTTACCGGGACAGGGGACGTGAGCAGTACTTC.

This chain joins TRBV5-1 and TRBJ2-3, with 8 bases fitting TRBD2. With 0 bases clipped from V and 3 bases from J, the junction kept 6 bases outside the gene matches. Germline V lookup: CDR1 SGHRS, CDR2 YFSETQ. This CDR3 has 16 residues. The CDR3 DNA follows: TGCGCCAGCAGCTTGGTTAGCGGGGCGGTGACAGATACGCAGTATTTT. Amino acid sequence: CASSLVSGAVTDTQYF.

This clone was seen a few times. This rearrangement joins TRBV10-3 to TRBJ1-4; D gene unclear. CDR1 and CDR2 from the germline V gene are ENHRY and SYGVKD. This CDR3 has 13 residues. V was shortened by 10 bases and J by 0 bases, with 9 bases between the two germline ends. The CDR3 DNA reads TGTGCCACCCAGCGCGCAACTAATGAAAAACTGTTTTTT. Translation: CATQRATNEKLFF.

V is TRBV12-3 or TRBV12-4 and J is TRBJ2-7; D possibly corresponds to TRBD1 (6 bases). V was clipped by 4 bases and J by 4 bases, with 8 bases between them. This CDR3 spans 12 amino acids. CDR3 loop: CASSSQGYEQYF. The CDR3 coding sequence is TGTGCCAGCAGTTCACAGGGATACGAGCAGTACTTC.

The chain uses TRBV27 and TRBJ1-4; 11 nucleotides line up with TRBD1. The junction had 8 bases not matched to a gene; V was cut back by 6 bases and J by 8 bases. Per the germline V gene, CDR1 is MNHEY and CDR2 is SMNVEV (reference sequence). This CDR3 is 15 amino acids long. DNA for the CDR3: TGTGCCAGCAGCCCCGGACAGGGGGCGATGGAAAAACTGTTTTTT. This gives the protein CASSPGQGAMEKLFF.

In DNA, the CDR3 is TGCGCCAGCAACCCGGGACTAGCGGGGTCTGGGGGGCAGTTCTTC. Its translation: CASNPGLAGSGGQFF. The chain joins TRBV10-1 to TRBJ2-1; 13 nucleotides match TRBD2. V lost 7 bases, J lost 12 bases, and 12 bases stayed unmatched. Germline CDR1 reads WNHNN; CDR2 reads SYGVQD (reference sequence). The CDR3 has 15 amino acids.

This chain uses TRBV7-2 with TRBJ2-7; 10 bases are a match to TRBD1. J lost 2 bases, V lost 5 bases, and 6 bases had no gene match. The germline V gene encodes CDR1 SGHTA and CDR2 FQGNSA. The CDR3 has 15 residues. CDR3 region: CASSLDRGFTYEQYF. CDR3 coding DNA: TGTGCCAGCAGCCTGGACAGGGGGTTTACCTACGAGCAGTACTTC. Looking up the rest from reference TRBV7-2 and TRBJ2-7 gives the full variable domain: GAGVSQSPSNKVTEKGKDVELRCDPISGHTALYWYRQSLGQGLEFLIYFQGNSAPDKSGLPSDRFSAERTGGSVSTLTIQRTQQEDSAVYLCASSLDRGFTYEQYFGPGTRLTVT.

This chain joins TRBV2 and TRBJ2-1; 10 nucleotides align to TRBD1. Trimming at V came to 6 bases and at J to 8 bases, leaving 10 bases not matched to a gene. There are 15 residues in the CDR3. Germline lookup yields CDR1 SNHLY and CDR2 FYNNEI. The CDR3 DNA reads TGTGCCAGCAGCCCACAGACAGGGGGCCTCGATGAGCAGTTCTTC. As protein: CASSPQTGGLDEQFF.

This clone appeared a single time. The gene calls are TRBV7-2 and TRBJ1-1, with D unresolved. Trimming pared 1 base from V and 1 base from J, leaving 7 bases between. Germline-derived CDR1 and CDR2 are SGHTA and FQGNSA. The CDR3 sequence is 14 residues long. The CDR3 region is CASSLGSRNTEAFF. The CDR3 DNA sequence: TGTGCCAGCAGCTTAGGTTCTCGGAACACTGAAGCTTTCTTT.

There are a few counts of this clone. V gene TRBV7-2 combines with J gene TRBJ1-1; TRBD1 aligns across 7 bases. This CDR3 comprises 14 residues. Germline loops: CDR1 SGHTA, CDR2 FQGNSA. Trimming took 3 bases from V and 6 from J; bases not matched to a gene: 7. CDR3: CASSLSTGRAEAFF. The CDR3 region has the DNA TGTGCCAGCAGCTTGTCGACAGGGCGGGCTGAAGCTTTCTTT.

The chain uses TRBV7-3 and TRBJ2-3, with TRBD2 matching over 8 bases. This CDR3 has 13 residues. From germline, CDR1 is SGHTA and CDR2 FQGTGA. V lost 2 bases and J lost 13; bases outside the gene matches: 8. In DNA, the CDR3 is TGTGCCAGCAGCTTAGCTAGCGGGTCCCCAGAGTATTTT. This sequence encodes CASSLASGSPEYF.

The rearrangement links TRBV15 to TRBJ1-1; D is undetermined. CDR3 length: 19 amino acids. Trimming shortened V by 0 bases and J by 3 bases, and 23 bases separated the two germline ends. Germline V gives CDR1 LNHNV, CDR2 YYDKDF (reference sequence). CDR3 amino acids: CATSRDWITRGIMDTEAFF. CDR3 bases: TGTGCCACCAGCAGAGATTGGATAACCCGGGGTATTATGGACACTGAAGCTTTCTTT.

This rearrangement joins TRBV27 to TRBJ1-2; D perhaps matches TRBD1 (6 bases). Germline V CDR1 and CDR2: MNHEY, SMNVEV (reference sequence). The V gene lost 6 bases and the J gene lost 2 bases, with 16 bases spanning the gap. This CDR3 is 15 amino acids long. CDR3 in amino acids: CASSRMDSPNYGYTF. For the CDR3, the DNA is TGTGCCAGCAGCCGCATGGACAGCCCGAACTATGGCTACACCTTC.

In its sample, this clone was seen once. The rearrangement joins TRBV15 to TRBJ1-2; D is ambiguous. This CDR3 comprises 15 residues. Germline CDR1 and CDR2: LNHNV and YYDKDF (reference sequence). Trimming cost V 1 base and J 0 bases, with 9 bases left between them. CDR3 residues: CATSRGGQANYGYTF. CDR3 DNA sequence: TGTGCCACCAGCAGAGGAGGGCAGGCTAACTATGGCTACACCTTC. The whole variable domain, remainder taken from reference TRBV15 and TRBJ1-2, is DAMVIQNPRYQVTQFGKPVTLSCSQTLNHNVMYWYQQKSSQAPKLLFHYYDKDFNNEADTPDNFQSRRPNTSFCFLDIRSPGLGDTAMYLCATSRGGQANYGYTFGSGTRLTVV.

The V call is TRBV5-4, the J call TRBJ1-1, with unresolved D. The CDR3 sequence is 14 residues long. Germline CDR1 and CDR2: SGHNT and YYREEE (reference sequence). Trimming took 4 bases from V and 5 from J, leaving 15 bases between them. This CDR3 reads CASSLRLGDTEAFF. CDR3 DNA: TGTGCCAGCAGCCTCCGACTCGGGGATACTGAAGCTTTCTTT.

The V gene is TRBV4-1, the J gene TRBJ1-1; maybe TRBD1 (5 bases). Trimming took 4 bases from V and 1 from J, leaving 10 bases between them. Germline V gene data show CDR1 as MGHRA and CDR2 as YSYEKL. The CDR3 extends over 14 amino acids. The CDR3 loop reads CASSRPTGNTEAFF. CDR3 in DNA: TGCGCCAGCAGCCGACCCACAGGGAACACTGAAGCTTTCTTT.

CDR3 bases: TGTGCCAGCAGAAGAACTAGCTCGAGAGAGACCCAGTACTTC. Its translation: CASRRTSSRETQYF. This chain connects TRBV7-2 to TRBJ2-5, with D possibly TRBD2 on 6 matching bases. V lost 6 bases and J 4 bases, leaving 15 bases between the germline ends. This CDR3 has 14 amino acids. Germline CDR1 SGHTA, CDR2 FQGNSA.

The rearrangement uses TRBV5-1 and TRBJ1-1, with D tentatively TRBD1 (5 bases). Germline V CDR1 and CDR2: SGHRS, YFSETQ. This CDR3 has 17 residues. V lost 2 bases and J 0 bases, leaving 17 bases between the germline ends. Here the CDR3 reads CASSLVQGTYMNTEAFF. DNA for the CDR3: TGCGCCAGCAGCTTAGTGCAGGGCACATACATGAACACTGAAGCTTTCTTT.